Each of the 16 T cell receptor beta chains below was sequenced from the same sample in a study of immune evolution from preneoplasia to lung adenocarcinoma. Clones were read by immunoSEQ multiplex PCR, and TCRdb kept only the in-frame ones, dropping some. The sample has tens of thousands of clones, roughly 74% seen once; the top ten hold about 6%. The sample taken for sequencing was FFPE invasive lung adenocarcinoma tissue. All receptors come from a person between 60 and 70 years old with lung adenocarcinoma.

This clone was picked up a small number of times. The chain employs TRBV4-1 and TRBJ1-5; weak D call: TRBD1 (6 bases). Germline V lookup: CDR1 MGHRA, CDR2 YSYEKL. Trimming took 4 bases from V and 5 from J, leaving 18 bases between them. There are 16 residues in the CDR3. CDR3 nucleotide sequence: TGCGCCAGCAGCCCTCGGGATATCGGGGGCCATCAGCCCCAGCATTTT. Its translation: CASSPRDIGGHQPQHF.

V usage is TRBV28 and J usage is TRBJ1-1; D is unclear. This CDR3 is built from 15 residues. The V end lost 2 bases, the J end lost 6 bases, and 16 bases lay between the germline ends. Germline CDR1 reads MDHEN; CDR2 reads SYDVKM. CDR3 protein: CASSLEAPRLPEAFF. The CDR3, as DNA: TGTGCCAGCAGTTTAGAGGCCCCCCGACTCCCTGAAGCTTTCTTT.

For the CDR3, the DNA is TGTGCCAGCAGCCCAACCATACCGGGACTAGCGGGAGTCGATGAGCAGTTCTTC. Protein: CASSPTIPGLAGVDEQFF. V gene TRBV5-4 combines with J gene TRBJ2-1; TRBD2 agrees at 14 bases. Germline V gives CDR1 SGHNT, CDR2 YYREEE (reference sequence). The CDR3 loop spans 18 amino acids. V gave up 4 bases and J gave up 8 bases; unmatched junction bases: 14.

V gene TRBV18 combines with J gene TRBJ2-2; D is unclear. The germline V gene has CDR1 KGHSH and CDR2 LQKENI. Trimming left V 5 bases short and J 7 bases short, with 8 bases between. The CDR3 has 12 amino acids. CDR3 loop: CASSSYIGELFF. CDR3 bases: TGTGCCAGCTCATCCTACATCGGGGAGCTGTTTTTT.

This sequence joins TRBV30 and TRBJ2-7, with 9 bases that match TRBD2. CDR3 length: 18 residues. The trim removed 0 bases at V and 4 bases at J, leaving 16 bases unmatched. CDR1 is GTSNPN and CDR2 is SVGIG in the germline V gene (reference sequence). The DNA of the CDR3 is TGTGCCTGGAGTGTACAGCCTAGCGGGATTTTAGTAGGGTACGAGCAGTACTTC. Residues: CAWSVQPSGILVGYEQYF. Looking up the rest from reference TRBV30 and TRBJ2-7 gives the full variable domain: SQTIHQWPATLVQPVGSPLSLECTVEGTSNPNLYWYRQAAGRGLQLLFYSVGIGQISSEVPQNLSASRPQDRQFILSSKKLLLSDSGFYLCAWSVQPSGILVGYEQYFGPGTRLTVT.

The chain employs TRBV28 and TRBJ2-3, with TRBD2 matching 10 bases. This CDR3 region has 15 residues. Trimming at V came to 3 bases and at J to 6 bases, leaving 6 bases not matched to a gene. Germline V CDR1 and CDR2: MDHEN, SYDVKM. For the CDR3, the DNA is TGTGCCAGCAGTTTCTCCGGGACTAGCGCGGATACGCAGTATTTT. Translated: CASSFSGTSADTQYF.

This clone has only a few counts. The rearrangement joins TRBV14 to TRBJ1-4, with 8 bases identical to TRBD1. The germline CDR1 and CDR2 sequences are SGHDN and FVKESK. Losses at the gene ends were 2 bases for V and 5 bases for J; bases not matched to a gene: 4. The CDR3 runs to 15 residues. The CDR3 bases are TGTGCCAGCAGCCAACCTCGACAGGGGAATGAAAAACTGTTTTTT. Its translation is CASSQPRQGNEKLFF.

This sequence joins TRBV6-1 and TRBJ2-7; no firm D call. The germline V gene encodes CDR1 MNHNS and CDR2 SASEGT. The CDR3 spans 13 residues. Trimming shortened V by 6 bases and J by 9 bases, and 18 bases separated the two germline ends. The CDR3 region has the DNA TGTGCCAGCAGCGACCACATCGACCGAGCGCAGTACTTC. Translation: CASSDHIDRAQYF.

This clone was detected only a few times. The chain is built from TRBV19 and TRBJ2-2, with TRBD1 as a possible D gene (6 bases). Germline V gene sequence: CDR1 LNHDA, CDR2 SQIVND (reference sequence). The CDR3 sequence is 14 residues long. The V end was cut by 8 bases, the J end by 1 base, with 11 bases between. The CDR3 DNA reads as TGTGCCAGTCAAAAGGGACAGAACACCGGGGAGCTGTTTTTT. Protein: CASQKGQNTGELFF. Filled out from reference TRBV19 and TRBJ2-2, the complete variable domain reads DGGITQSPKYLFRKEGQNVTLSCEQNLNHDAMYWYRQDPGQGLRLIYYSQIVNDFQKGDIAEGYSVSREKKESFPLTVTSAQKNPTAFYLCASQKGQNTGELFFGEGSRLTVL.

V and J are TRBV18 and TRBJ2-5, with D uncertain. Germline V CDR1 and CDR2: KGHSH, LQKENI. V lost 0 bases and J lost 2, with 13 bases in between. CDR3 length: 16 amino acids. As DNA, the CDR3 is TGTGCCAGCTCACCACCCAGTAGGGTCCATCAAGAGACCCAGTACTTC. Translated: CASSPPSRVHQETQYF.

The chain is built from TRBV4-1 and TRBJ1-1; TRBD1 might be the D (6 bases). V dropped 4 bases and J dropped 0 bases, with 9 bases sitting between them. The CDR3 is 14 residues long. Per germline, CDR1 MGHRA and CDR2 YSYEKL. The chain's CDR3 is CASSRPGVNTEAFF. The CDR3 nucleotides are TGCGCCAGCAGCCGCCCAGGGGTGAACACTGAAGCTTTCTTT.

The J gene is TRBJ2-3, the V gene TRBV28; 9 bases align to TRBD2. Germline V CDR1 and CDR2: MDHEN, SYDVKM. The CDR3 covers 12 residues. CDR3 coding DNA: TGTGCTACGGGCGGGAGGGCCAATACGCAGTATTTT. Translating gives CATGGRANTQYF.

This chain links TRBV27 with TRBJ2-7, with 12 bases fitting TRBD2. The CDR3 extends over 19 amino acids. Germline CDR1 MNHEY, CDR2 SMNVEV (reference sequence). Trimming at V came to 5 bases and at J to 2 bases, leaving 16 bases not matched to a gene. CDR3 amino acids: CASSRPPGLAGGPTYEQYF. CDR3 bases: TGTGCCAGCAGTCGTCCACCGGGGCTAGCGGGAGGGCCAACCTACGAGCAGTACTTC.

The chain has TRBV7-3 and TRBJ2-1; possible D gene TRBD2, 5 bases. The length of the CDR3 is 16 residues. The germline V and J ends were trimmed by 5 bases and 3 bases, with 17 bases remaining between them. CDR1 SGHTA and CDR2 FQGTGA come from the germline V gene. CDR3 amino acids: CASSLGIGSGYNEQFF. CDR3 DNA sequence: TGTGCCAGCAGCCTCGGGATTGGGAGTGGCTACAATGAGCAGTTCTTC.

The J gene is TRBJ1-2, the V gene TRBV23-1; the D gene is possibly TRBD1 (5 bases). TRBV23-1 is identified as an open reading frame with a role that is uncertain. This CDR3 has 18 amino acids. V shed 1 base and J shed 0 bases, with 18 bases lying between them. The CDR3 loop reads CASSQYPGTEPPNYGYTF. CDR3 sequence (DNA): TGCGCCAGCAGTCAATATCCCGGGACGGAACCTCCTAACTATGGCTACACCTTC.

V usage is TRBV7-3 and J usage is TRBJ2-7; the match to TRBD1 covers 7 bases. CDR3 length equals 15 residues. Trimming removed 6 bases from V and 4 bases from J; junction bases left unmatched: 12. Germline V gene sequence: CDR1 SGHTA, CDR2 FQGTGA. CDR3 coding DNA: TGTGCCAGCAGACGGAGACAGGTCAGGGGGTACGAGCAGTACTTC. Amino acids: CASRRRQVRGYEQYF.